This TCR beta chain appears in the sequencing data of a study of shared clonotypes between healthy human individuals. V was clipped by 3 bases and J by 5 bases, with 8 bases between them. Germline V gene sequence: CDR1 MGHDK, CDR2 SYGVNS. This CDR3 has 12 amino acids. Here immunoSEQ multiplex PCR was the method, and the copy in TCRdb shows in-frame clones only, minus some. The sample shows around 550,000 clones, 85% to 95% of them seen only once. Naive CD8 cells were CD45RO-negative, positively selected for CCR7, excluding terminally differentiated effector memory CD45RA+ cells. Every donor, a Caucasian adult, lived in Nashville, Tennessee. This clone showed up just a few times.

The sample was naive CD8+ T cells sorted from blood. The chain has TRBV25-1 and TRBJ2-7; the D is unclear. This TCR derives from a woman in her 30s in good health. CDR3 nucleotide sequence: TGTGCCAGCAGTGATCCCCTCAACGAGCAGTACTTC. This gives the protein CASSDPLNEQYF.